This TCR beta chain was identified in a study of cytotoxic CD8 clonotypes in ibrutinib-treated CLL. Overall study context: Within the patient group, 11 were relapsed/refractory and roughly 14 treatment-naive, and approximately 17 were IGHV unmutated. Response sampling came at median 12 months of treatment, ranging about 6 to 40 months. Response was recorded as partial in some 25 patients and complete in 2; at median about 6 years, 14 remained remitted and approximately twelve had progressed.

Method: immunoSEQ multiplex PCR; TCRdb's copy keeps in-frame clones and lacks some. Among tens of thousands of clones, just under 80% were seen once, and the ten largest hold 8.5% to 10%. This specimen was PBMCs, taken before ibrutinib treatment. This TCR was sampled from a human donor with chronic lymphocytic leukemia.

CDR3 loop: CASSLASGSIYEQFF. CDR3 nucleotide sequence: TGTGCCAGCAGCTTAGCTAGCGGGAGCATATACGAGCAGTTCTTC. This chain links TRBV7-2 with TRBJ2-1; 9 bases agree with TRBD2. The CDR3 sequence is 15 residues long. Trimming at V came to 0 bases and at J to 10 bases, leaving 7 bases not matched to a gene. CDR1 SGHTA and CDR2 FQGNSA come from the germline V gene.